These T cell receptor beta chains were read from a single sample in a study of blood T cell repertoires in COVID-19. Profiled with immunoSEQ multiplex PCR; TCRdb holds only in-frame clones, not every one. This table holds around 370,000 clones, about nine tenths found once. Sequenced: peripheral blood. The receptors originated from a woman aged 70-85 years with COVID-19, enrolled during active disease. CDR3s include the opening cysteine and the closing phenylalanine or tryptophan.

TRBJ2-2 TRBV28 CASSLFGIAKGELFF
TRBJ1-5 TRBV7-9 CASSPGQGAWPQHF
TRBJ1-5 TRBV18 CASSPTQGSNQPQHF
TRBJ1-1 TRBV6-5 CASRTINTEAFF
TRBJ1-5 TRBV27 CASSPNRVSNQPQHF
TRBJ2-7 TRBV7-2 CASSSNPQYEQYF
TRBJ1-1 TRBV9 CASSVEQGPYTEAFF
TRBJ2-3 TRBV9 CASTTGGAGTDTQYF
TRBJ1-1 TRBV19 CASSSSRGRTEAFF
TRBJ1-1 TRBV11-2 CASSLGQSGITEAFF
TRBJ2-2 TRBV9 CASSGIAHTGELFF
TRBJ2-7 TRBV4-2 CASSQEGQGRDEQYF
TRBJ2-7 TRBV6-5 CASRLTSGTGFEQYF
TRBJ2-7 TRBV5-6 CASSLGGTNYEQYF
TRBJ1-2 TRBV18 CASSPPGQGHYGYTF
TRBJ1-5 TRBV5-1 CASSIGTDNQPQHF
TRBJ1-1 TRBV19 CASSIVGVTNTEAFF
TRBJ1-1 TRBV15 CATSREVEVLDTEAFF
TRBJ2-7 TRBV19 CASSIRGDGLPYEQYF